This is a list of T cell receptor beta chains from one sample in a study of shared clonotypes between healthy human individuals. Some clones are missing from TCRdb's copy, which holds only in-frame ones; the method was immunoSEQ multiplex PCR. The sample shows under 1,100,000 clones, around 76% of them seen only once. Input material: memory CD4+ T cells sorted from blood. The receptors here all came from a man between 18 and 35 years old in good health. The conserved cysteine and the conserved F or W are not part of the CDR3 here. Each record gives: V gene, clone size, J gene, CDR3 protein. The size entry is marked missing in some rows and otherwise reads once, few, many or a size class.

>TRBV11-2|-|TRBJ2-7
ASSLERLSYEQY
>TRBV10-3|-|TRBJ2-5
AISDDRAQETQY
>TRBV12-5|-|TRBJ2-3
ASGLVWTSGDTQY
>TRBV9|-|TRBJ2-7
ASSTHAGTEPYEQY
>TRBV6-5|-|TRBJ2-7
ASSYSANYVEQY
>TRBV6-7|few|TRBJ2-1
ASSYSKGNEQF
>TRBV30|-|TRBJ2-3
AWSGRRLAFWSSTDTQY
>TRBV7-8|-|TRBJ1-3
ASSLVAGNTIY
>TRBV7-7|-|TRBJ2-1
ASSISGGPVNEQF
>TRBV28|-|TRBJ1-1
ASSLGMTGGVIAF
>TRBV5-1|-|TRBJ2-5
ASSQDSAPQETQY
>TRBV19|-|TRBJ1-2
ASRESGGHYGYT
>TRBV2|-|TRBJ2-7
ASSEGALSGYEQY
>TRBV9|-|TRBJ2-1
ASSVGSGTNEQF